One sample yielded the 23 T cell receptor beta chains listed below, sequenced in a study of T cell responses to AZD1222 COVID-19 vaccine. Produced via immunoSEQ multiplex PCR; TCRdb's table is partial and in-frame only. The sample has 100,000 to 120,000 clones; about 88% are singletons. The sequencing here drew on peripheral blood, taken on day 0 of AZD1222 vaccination. All receptors come from an adult in good health.

This clone was detected once. The rearrangement links TRBV19 to TRBJ1-2, with D hard to call. Germline V CDR1 and CDR2: LNHDA, SQIVND (reference sequence). The V end was cut by 3 bases, the J end by 5 bases, with 10 bases between. The CDR3 is made up of 13 amino acids. CDR3 coding DNA: TGTGCCAGTAGTATGTGGCCGGTTTATGGCTACACCTTC. This sequence encodes CASSMWPVYGYTF.

This chain joins TRBV3-1 (or the pseudogene TRBV3-2) and TRBJ2-3, with 7 nucleotides matching TRBD1. The V gene's germline CDR1 is LGHDT and CDR2 YNNKEL (reference sequence). CDR3 length: 15 residues. The junction had 7 bases not matched to a gene; V was cut back by 1 base and J by 6 bases. CDR3: CASSQAGRGWDTQYF. Written as DNA, the CDR3 is TGTGCCAGCAGCCAAGCGGGCAGGGGGTGGGATACGCAGTATTTT.

This chain links TRBV20-1 with TRBJ1-4; D is unresolved. V dropped 3 bases and J dropped 7 bases, with 12 bases sitting between them. The CDR3 extends over 13 amino acids. Germline CDR1 DFQATT, CDR2 SNEGSKA (reference sequence). CDR3 nucleotides: TGCAGTGCTAGTCGCCAGGCGGGTGAAAAACTGTTTTTT. Its protein is CSASRQAGEKLFF.

CDR3 sequence reads: CASSPLPGSTGELFF. Written as DNA, the CDR3 is TGTGCCAGCAGCCCCTTGCCGGGGTCCACCGGGGAGCTGTTTTTT. The rearrangement links TRBV3-1 (or the pseudogene TRBV3-2) to TRBJ2-2, with D possibly TRBD2 on 5 matching bases. Germline V gives CDR1 LGHDT, CDR2 YNNKEL (reference sequence). The CDR3 is 15 amino acids. The ends were cut back, 4 bases at V and 4 bases at J, with 13 bases in the middle.

The V and J genes are TRBV5-5 and TRBJ2-7, with a possible D match to TRBD2 (5 bases). CDR3 length equals 13 residues. The V end lost 2 bases, the J end lost 2 bases, and 8 bases lay between the germline ends. Germline values: CDR1 SGHKS, CDR2 YYEKEE (reference sequence). CDR3 sequence (DNA): TGTGCCAGCAGCTTTTCCGGGGCCTACGAGCAGTACTTC. Amino acids: CASSFSGAYEQYF.

This sequence joins TRBV6-1 and TRBJ2-2; D unresolved. The germline gives CDR1 MNHNS, CDR2 SASEGT. The germline V and J ends were trimmed by 3 bases and 5 bases, with 10 bases remaining between them. This CDR3 spans 14 amino acids. The CDR3, as DNA: TGTGCCAGCAGTGAGAGTGGGTGGACCGGGGAGCTGTTTTTT. It yields the protein CASSESGWTGELFF.

The rearrangement joins TRBV2 to TRBJ1-3; possibly TRBD1 for D (5 bases). Between the trimmed V and J ends, which lost 6 bases and 0 bases, there was a span of 15 bases. Germline V lookup: CDR1 SNHLY, CDR2 FYNNEI. CDR3 length: 16 residues. The CDR3 is CASRGTRVSSGNTIYF. DNA of the CDR3: TGTGCCAGCAGAGGGACGCGGGTTAGCTCTGGAAACACCATATATTTT. Drawing the rest from reference TRBV2 and TRBJ1-3, the complete variable domain is EPEVTQTPSHQVTQMGQEVILRCVPISNHLYFYWYRQILGQKVEFLVSFYNNEISEKSEIFDDQFSVERPDGSNFTLKIRSTKLEDSAMYFCASRGTRVSSGNTIYFGEGSWLTVV.

This clone was seen a handful of times. J is TRBJ1-1 and V is TRBV28; D remains ambiguous. The CDR3 totals 14 residues. The germline V gene encodes CDR1 MDHEN and CDR2 SYDVKM. V lost 3 bases, J lost 4 bases, and 12 bases lay in between. The CDR3 is CASSLYTTTTEAFF. The CDR3 DNA reads TGTGCCAGCAGTTTGTACACTACAACCACTGAAGCTTTCTTT. The complete variable domain, with remaining parts taken from reference TRBV28 and TRBJ1-1, reads DVKVTQSSRYLVKRTGEKVFLECVQDMDHENMFWYRQDPGLGLRLIYFSYDVKMKEKGDIPEGYSVSREKKERFSLILESASTNQTSMYLCASSLYTTTTEAFFGQGTRLTVV.

This chain connects TRBV6-5 to TRBJ2-1; TRBD1 matches at 7 bases. The CDR3 spans 15 residues. Germline V lookup: CDR1 MNHEY, CDR2 SVGAGI. V was clipped by 2 bases and J by 4 bases; unmatched bases: 5. CDR3 DNA sequence: TGTGCCAGCAGTTACATGGGACAGTCATACAATGAGCAGTTCTTC. Its protein is CASSYMGQSYNEQFF.

This rearrangement joins TRBV3-1 (or the pseudogene TRBV3-2) to TRBJ2-2; D is unresolved. CDR3 length: 14 residues. V was pared by 1 base and J by 1 base, with 4 bases between. Germline values: CDR1 LGHDT, CDR2 YNNKEL (reference sequence). CDR3 DNA sequence: TGTGCCAGCAGCCAAGCCAGGAACACCGGGGAGCTGTTTTTT. Translated: CASSQARNTGELFF.

The chain employs TRBV24-1 and TRBJ2-2; no firm D call. Trimming left V 4 bases short and J 6 bases short, with 8 bases between. The CDR3 is made up of 13 amino acids. From germline, CDR1 is KGHDR and CDR2 SFDVKD. The CDR3 coding sequence is TGTGCCACCAGTGAACTCAAGGCCGGGGAGCTGTTTTTT. It specifies CATSELKAGELFF.

This chain connects TRBV6-5 to TRBJ1-1; 7 bases agree with TRBD1. After removal of 2 bases from V and 5 bases from J, the junction contained 5 bases not matched to a gene. Germline V gene sequence: CDR1 MNHEY, CDR2 SVGAGI. The CDR3 has 14 amino acids. CDR3 region: CASSYASGGTEAFF. The CDR3 nucleotides are TGTGCCAGCAGTTACGCGTCAGGGGGGACTGAAGCTTTCTTT.

This chain links TRBV5-6 with TRBJ1-2; D is undetermined. CDR3 size: 13 residues. From germline, CDR1 is SGHDT and CDR2 YYEEEE. Trimming cost V 4 bases and J 8 bases, with 15 bases left between them. CDR3 coding DNA: TGTGCCAGCAGCGTACAAGGTCGGCAGGGCTACACCTTC. Its translation is CASSVQGRQGYTF.

The chain combines TRBV27 with TRBJ1-1; D gene unclear. The germline CDR1 and CDR2 sequences are MNHEY and SMNVEV (reference sequence). CDR3 length equals 13 residues. V was shortened by 4 bases and J by 2 bases, with 8 bases between the two germline ends. CDR3 protein: CASSYRSNTEAFF. For the CDR3, the DNA is TGTGCCAGCAGTTACCGGTCAAACACTGAAGCTTTCTTT.

CDR3 sequence: CASSVSGSSYNEQFF. CDR3 DNA: TGTGCCAGCAGCGTGAGTGGAAGCTCCTACAATGAGCAGTTCTTC. The chain joins TRBV7-6 to TRBJ2-1; D is undetermined. This CDR3 has 15 residues. The germline V and J ends were trimmed by 5 bases and 0 bases, with 11 bases remaining between them. Germline V gene sequence: CDR1 SGHVS, CDR2 FNYEAQ.

This chain links TRBV11-2 with TRBJ2-5, with D maybe TRBD2 (5 bases). TRBJ2-7 explains the end of the DNA better; the J call may be wrong. Germline V CDR1 and CDR2: SGHAT, FQNNGV. There are 13 residues in the CDR3. CDR3 coding DNA: TGTGCCAGCAGCCCCATGCCCGGGATCGAGCAGTACTTC. Its protein product is CASSPMPGIEQYF.

The chain has TRBV6-5 and TRBJ1-2, with 7 bases fitting TRBD1. Germline lookup yields CDR1 MNHEY and CDR2 SVGAGI. The junction had 9 bases not matched to a gene; V was cut back by 10 bases and J by 7 bases. The CDR3 sequence is 12 residues long. In nucleotides, the CDR3 is TGTGCCACCTCACAGGGGTTCGGTGGCTACACCTTC. Amino acids: CATSQGFGGYTF.

CDR3: CASTFGGYNEQFF. Here the CDR3 DNA reads TGCGCCAGCACCTTTGGGGGCTACAATGAGCAGTTCTTC. V is TRBV5-1 and J is TRBJ2-1; possibly TRBD1 or TRBD2 for D (5 bases each). The V gene's germline CDR1 is SGHRS and CDR2 YFSETQ. The V gene lost 6 bases and the J gene lost 3 bases, with 10 bases spanning the gap. This CDR3 has 13 residues.

This chain uses TRBV5-1 with TRBJ1-6; D unclear. CDR1 and CDR2 from the germline V gene are SGHRS and YFSETQ. Trimming shortened V by 3 bases and J by 7 bases, and 14 bases separated the two germline ends. The CDR3 loop spans 15 amino acids. The CDR3 nucleotides are TGCGCCAGCAGCTCGAGGGAGGGAGAAAATTCACCCCTCCACTTT. Encoded protein: CASSSREGENSPLHF. Full variable domain (missing parts from reference TRBV5-1 and TRBJ1-6): KAGVTQTPRYLIKTRGQQVTLSCSPISGHRSVSWYQQTPGQGLQFLFEYFSETQRNKGNFPGRFSGRQFSNSRSEMNVSTLELGDSALYLCASSSREGENSPLHFGNGTRLTVT.

This chain uses TRBV6-1 with TRBJ1-2; D may be TRBD1 (5 bases). Per germline, CDR1 MNHNS and CDR2 SASEGT. Trimming removed 2 bases at V and 4 bases at J, with 11 bases between. The CDR3 spans 14 residues. Here the CDR3 reads CASSEMGGTYGYTF. For the CDR3, the DNA is TGTGCCAGCAGTGAAATGGGAGGGACCTATGGCTACACCTTC.

This chain links TRBV11-3 with TRBJ2-2, with TRBD1 matching 7 bases. CDR1 is SGHNT, CDR2 YENEEA, per germline. The length of the CDR3 is 15 residues. V shed 6 bases, J shed 4 bases, and the junction held 8 bases outside the gene matches. CDR3: CASSPTGAGTGELFF. The CDR3 nucleotides read TGTGCCAGCAGTCCTACAGGGGCTGGCACCGGGGAGCTGTTTTTT.

The chain employs TRBV13 and TRBJ1-2; perhaps TRBD1 as D (6 bases). This CDR3 has 14 residues. The V and J ends lost 2 bases and 8 bases respectively, with 15 bases between them. Germline V CDR1 and CDR2: PRHDT, FYEKMQ (reference sequence). The CDR3: CASSLYRGGGGYTF. The CDR3 nucleotides read TGTGCCAGCAGCTTATATAGGGGGGGCGGAGGCTACACCTTC.

This chain joins TRBV5-4 and TRBJ2-7; the match to TRBD2 covers 7 bases. Germline lookup yields CDR1 SGHNT and CDR2 YYREEE (reference sequence). There are 16 residues in the CDR3. The junction had 8 bases not matched to a gene; V was cut back by 0 bases and J by 2 bases. In DNA, the CDR3 is TGTGCCAGCAGCTTGGAGGCAACGGGGGGAACCTACGAGCAGTACTTC. Translated: CASSLEATGGTYEQYF.